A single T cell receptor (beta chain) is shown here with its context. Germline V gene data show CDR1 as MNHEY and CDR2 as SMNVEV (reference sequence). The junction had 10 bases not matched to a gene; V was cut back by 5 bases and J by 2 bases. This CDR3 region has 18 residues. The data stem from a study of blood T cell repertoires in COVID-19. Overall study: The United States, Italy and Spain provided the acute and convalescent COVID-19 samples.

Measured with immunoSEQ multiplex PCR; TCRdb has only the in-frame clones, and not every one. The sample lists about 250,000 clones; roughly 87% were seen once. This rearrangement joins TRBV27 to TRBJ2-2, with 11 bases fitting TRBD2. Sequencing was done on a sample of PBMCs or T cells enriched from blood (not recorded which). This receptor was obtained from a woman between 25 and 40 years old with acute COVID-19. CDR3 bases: TGTGCCAGCAGTCTAGAACTCGGACTAGCGGGTAACACCGGGGAGCTGTTTTTT. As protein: CASSLELGLAGNTGELFF.